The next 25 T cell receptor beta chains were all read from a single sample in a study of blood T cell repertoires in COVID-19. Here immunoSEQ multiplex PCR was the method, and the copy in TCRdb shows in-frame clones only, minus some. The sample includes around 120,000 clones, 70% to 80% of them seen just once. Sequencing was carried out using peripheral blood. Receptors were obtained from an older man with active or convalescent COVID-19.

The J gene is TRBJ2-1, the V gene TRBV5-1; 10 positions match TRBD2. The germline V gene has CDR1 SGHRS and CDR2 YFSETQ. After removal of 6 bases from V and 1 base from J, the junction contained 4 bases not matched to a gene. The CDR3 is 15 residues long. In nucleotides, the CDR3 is TGCGCCAGCACCGGACTAGCGGAGTCCTACAATGAGCAGTTCTTC. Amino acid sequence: CASTGLAESYNEQFF.

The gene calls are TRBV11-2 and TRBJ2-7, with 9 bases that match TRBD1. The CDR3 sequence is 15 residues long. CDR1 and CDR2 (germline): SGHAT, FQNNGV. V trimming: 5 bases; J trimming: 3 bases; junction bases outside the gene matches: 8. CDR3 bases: TGTGCCAGCAGCGAACGACAGGGGGGATTCTACGAGCAGTACTTC. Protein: CASSERQGGFYEQYF.

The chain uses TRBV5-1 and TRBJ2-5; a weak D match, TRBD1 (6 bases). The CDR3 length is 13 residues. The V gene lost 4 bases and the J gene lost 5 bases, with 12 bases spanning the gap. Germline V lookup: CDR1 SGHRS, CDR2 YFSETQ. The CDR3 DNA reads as TGCGCCAGCAGCGGGACAATGCGGGAGACCCAGTACTTC. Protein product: CASSGTMRETQYF. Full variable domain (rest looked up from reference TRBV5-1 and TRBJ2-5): KAGVTQTPRYLIKTRGQQVTLSCSPISGHRSVSWYQQTPGQGLQFLFEYFSETQRNKGNFPGRFSGRQFSNSRSEMNVSTLELGDSALYLCASSGTMRETQYFGPGTRLLVL.

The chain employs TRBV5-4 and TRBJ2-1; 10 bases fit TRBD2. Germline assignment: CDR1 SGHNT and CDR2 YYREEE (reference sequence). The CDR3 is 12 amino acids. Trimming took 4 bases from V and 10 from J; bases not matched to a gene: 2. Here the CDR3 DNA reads TGTGCCAGCAGCCCGACTAGCGGGGAGCAGTTCTTC. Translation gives CASSPTSGEQFF.

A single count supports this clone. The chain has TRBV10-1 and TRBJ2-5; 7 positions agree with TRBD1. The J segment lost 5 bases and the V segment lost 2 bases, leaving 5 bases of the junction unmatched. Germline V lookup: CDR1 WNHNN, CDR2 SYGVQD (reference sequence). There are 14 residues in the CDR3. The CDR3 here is CASSENRGFETQYF. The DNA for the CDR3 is TGCGCCAGCAGTGAGAACAGGGGATTTGAGACCCAGTACTTC.

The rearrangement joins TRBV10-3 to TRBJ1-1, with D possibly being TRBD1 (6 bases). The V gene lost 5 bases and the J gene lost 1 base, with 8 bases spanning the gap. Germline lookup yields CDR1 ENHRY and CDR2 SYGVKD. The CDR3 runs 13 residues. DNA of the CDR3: TGTGCCATCAGTTCGGGACAGAACACTGAAGCTTTCTTT. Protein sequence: CAISSGQNTEAFF.

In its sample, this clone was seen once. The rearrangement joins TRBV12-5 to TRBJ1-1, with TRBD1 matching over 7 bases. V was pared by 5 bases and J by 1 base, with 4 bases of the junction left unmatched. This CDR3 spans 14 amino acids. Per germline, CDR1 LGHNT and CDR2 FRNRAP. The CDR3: CASGPGTENTEAFF. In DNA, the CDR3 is TGTGCTAGTGGTCCCGGGACAGAGAACACTGAAGCTTTCTTT.

The CDR3 is CASSMGTGPYNEQFF. CDR3 nucleotide sequence: TGCGCCAGCAGCATGGGGACAGGACCCTACAATGAGCAGTTCTTC. The chain uses TRBV5-1 and TRBJ2-1; the match to TRBD1 covers 8 bases. The V segment lost 4 bases and the J segment 2 bases; nucleotides outside the gene matches: 5. The CDR3 runs to 15 residues. Germline V gene sequence: CDR1 SGHRS, CDR2 YFSETQ.

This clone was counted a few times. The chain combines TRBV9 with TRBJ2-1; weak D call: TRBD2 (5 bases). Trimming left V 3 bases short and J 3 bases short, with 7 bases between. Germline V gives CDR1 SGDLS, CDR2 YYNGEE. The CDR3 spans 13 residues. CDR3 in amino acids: CASSATSYNEQFF. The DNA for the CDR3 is TGTGCCAGCAGCGCCACTAGCTACAATGAGCAGTTCTTC.

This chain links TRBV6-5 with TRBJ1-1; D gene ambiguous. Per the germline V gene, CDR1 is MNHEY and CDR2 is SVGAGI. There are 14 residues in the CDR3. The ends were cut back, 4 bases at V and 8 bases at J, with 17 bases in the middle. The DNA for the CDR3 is TGTGCCAGCAGTTCAAATACAGTGCTCCTCGAAGCTTTCTTT. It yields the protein CASSSNTVLLEAFF.

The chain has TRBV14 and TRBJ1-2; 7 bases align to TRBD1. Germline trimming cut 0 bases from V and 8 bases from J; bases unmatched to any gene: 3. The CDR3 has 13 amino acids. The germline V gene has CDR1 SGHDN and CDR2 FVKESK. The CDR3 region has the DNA TGTGCCAGCAGCCAAGATGACAGGGCCGGCTACACCTTC. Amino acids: CASSQDDRAGYTF.

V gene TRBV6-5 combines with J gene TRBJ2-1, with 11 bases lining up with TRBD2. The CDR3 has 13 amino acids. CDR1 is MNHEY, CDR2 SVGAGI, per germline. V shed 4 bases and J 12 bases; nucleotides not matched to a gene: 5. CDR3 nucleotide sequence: TGTGCCAGCAGTTCGATACTAGCGGGAGCGCAGTTCTTC. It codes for CASSSILAGAQFF.

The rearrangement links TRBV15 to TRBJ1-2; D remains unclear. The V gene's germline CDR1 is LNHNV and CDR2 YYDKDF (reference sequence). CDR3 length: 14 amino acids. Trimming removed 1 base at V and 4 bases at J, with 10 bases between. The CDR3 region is CATSRGGEGYGYTF. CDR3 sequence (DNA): TGTGCCACCAGCAGAGGAGGAGAGGGCTATGGCTACACCTTC.

The CDR3 region is CASSPLAASYNEQFF. CDR3 coding DNA: TGTGCCAGCAGCCCTCTAGCGGCCTCCTACAATGAGCAGTTCTTC. The J gene is TRBJ2-1, the V gene TRBV9; 7 nucleotides align to TRBD2. After removal of 4 bases from V and 0 bases from J, the junction contained 4 bases not matched to a gene. CDR3 length: 15 residues. Germline V gene data show CDR1 as SGDLS and CDR2 as YYNGEE. Full variable domain (missing parts from reference TRBV9 and TRBJ2-1): DSGVTQTPKHLITATGQRVTLRCSPRSGDLSVYWYQQSLDQGLQFLIQYYNGEERAKGNILERFSAQQFPDLHSELNLSSLELGDSALYFCASSPLAASYNEQFFGPGTRLTVL.

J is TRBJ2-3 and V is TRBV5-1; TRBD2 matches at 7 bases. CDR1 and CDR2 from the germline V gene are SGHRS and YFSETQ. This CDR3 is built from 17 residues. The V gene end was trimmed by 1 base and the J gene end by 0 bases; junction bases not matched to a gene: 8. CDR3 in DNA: TGCGCCAGCAGCTTGTGGGCAGGGACTACTAGCACAGATACGCAGTATTTT. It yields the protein CASSLWAGTTSTDTQYF.

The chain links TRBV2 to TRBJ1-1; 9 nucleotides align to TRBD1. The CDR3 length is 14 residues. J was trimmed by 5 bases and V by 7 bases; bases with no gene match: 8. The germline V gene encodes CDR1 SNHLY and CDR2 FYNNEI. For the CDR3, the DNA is TGTGCCAGCAAGGCCGGGACAGGGACAACTGAAGCTTTCTTT. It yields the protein CASKAGTGTTEAFF.

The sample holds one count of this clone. The CDR3 DNA sequence: TGTGCCAGTCGTTGGGGACAGGAGATGCAAGGGGCGCAGTATTTT. Protein product: CASRWGQEMQGAQYF. The rearrangement joins TRBV6-5 to TRBJ2-3; TRBD1 aligns across 8 bases. The V segment lost 9 bases and the J segment 10 bases; nucleotides outside the gene matches: 18. Germline V lookup: CDR1 MNHEY, CDR2 SVGAGI. The CDR3 length is 15 residues.

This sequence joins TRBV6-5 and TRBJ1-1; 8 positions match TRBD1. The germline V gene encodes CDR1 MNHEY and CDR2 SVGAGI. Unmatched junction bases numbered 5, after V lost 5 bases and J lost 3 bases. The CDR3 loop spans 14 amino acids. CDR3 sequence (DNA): TGTGCCAGCAGTAGCCAGACAGGGGACACTGAAGCTTTCTTT. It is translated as CASSSQTGDTEAFF.

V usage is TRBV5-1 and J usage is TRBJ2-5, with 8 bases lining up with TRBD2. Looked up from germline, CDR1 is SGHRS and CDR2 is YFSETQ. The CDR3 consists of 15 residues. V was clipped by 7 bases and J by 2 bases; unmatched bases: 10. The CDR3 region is CASGPGLDPQETQYF. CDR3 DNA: TGCGCCAGCGGTCCGGGACTAGACCCTCAAGAGACCCAGTACTTC.

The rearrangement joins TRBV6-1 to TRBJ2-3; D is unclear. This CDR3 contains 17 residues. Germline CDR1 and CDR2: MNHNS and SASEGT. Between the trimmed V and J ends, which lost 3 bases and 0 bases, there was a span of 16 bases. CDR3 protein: CASSDGWAALSTDTQYF. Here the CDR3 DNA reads TGTGCCAGCAGTGATGGCTGGGCTGCCCTTAGCACAGATACGCAGTATTTT.

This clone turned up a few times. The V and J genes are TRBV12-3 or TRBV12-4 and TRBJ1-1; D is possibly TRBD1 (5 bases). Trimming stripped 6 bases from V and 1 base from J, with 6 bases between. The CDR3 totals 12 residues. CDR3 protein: CASRQGNTEAFF. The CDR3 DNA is TGTGCCAGCAGGCAGGGGAACACTGAAGCTTTCTTT.

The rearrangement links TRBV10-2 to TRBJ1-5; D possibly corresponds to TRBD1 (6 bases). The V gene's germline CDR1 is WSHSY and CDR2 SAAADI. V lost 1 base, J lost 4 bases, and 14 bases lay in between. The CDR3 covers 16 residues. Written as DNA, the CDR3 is TGCGCCAGCAGTGAGTGGGGGAGGGGGGAAAATCAGCCCCAGCATTTT. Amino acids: CASSEWGRGENQPQHF.

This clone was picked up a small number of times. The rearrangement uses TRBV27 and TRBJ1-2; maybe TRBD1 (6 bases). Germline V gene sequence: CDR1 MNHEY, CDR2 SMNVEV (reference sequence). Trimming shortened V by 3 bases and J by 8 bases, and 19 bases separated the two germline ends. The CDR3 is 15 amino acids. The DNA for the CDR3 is TGTGCCAGCAGTTTGAGAGACAGGAGGGGGGGCGGCTACACCTTC. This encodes CASSLRDRRGGGYTF.

The CDR3 here is CASSDGTGLNYEQYF. Here the CDR3 DNA reads TGCGCCAGCAGCGATGGGACAGGGTTAAACTACGAGCAGTACTTC. The chain is built from TRBV5-1 and TRBJ2-7; the match to TRBD1 covers 9 bases. The CDR3 has 15 residues. Germline CDR1 SGHRS, CDR2 YFSETQ. Trimming removed 4 bases from V and 3 bases from J; junction bases left unmatched: 8.

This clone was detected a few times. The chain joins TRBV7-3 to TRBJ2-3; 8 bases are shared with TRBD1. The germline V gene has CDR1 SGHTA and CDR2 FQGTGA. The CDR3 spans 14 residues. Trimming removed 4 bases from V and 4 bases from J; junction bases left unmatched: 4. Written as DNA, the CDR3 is TGTGCCAGCAGCTGGACAGGGACATCAGATACGCAGTATTTT. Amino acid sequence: CASSWTGTSDTQYF. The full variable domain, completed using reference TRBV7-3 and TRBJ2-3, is GAGVSQTPSNKVTEKGKYVELRCDPISGHTALYWYRQSLGQGPEFLIYFQGTGAADDSGLPNDRFFAVRPEGSVSTLKIQRTERGDSAVYLCASSWTGTSDTQYFGPGTRLTVL.